This TCR beta chain was recorded in a study of cytomegalovirus exposure and HLA in healthy donors. About the research overall: The early release's HLA-typed donors yielded roughly 85 million unique TCRs. General study results and limits: A later analysis reportedly identified an Asian-associated ancestry cluster as carrying fewer N-insertions than the 666-donor mean. The study labeled roughly 160 TCR beta chains cytomegalovirus-associated. Most subjects had HLA-A and HLA-B alleles reportedly predicted accurately by TCR beta sequences.

Primers: 60 Vbeta forward and 13 Jbeta reverse. The repertoire was sequenced with immunoSEQ multiplex PCR; TCRdb's copy has only in-frame clones and lacks some. This sample has approximately 160,000 clones, with 65% to 80% found just once. This clone is a singleton in its sample. The antigen is unknown. From germline, CDR1 is SGHDT and CDR2 YYEEEE. The CDR3 has 15 residues. V is TRBV5-6 and J is TRBJ2-5; D possibly corresponds to TRBD2 (5 bases). Gene TRBJ2-7 matches the end of the DNA better, so the J call may be wrong. The sequenced material came from PBMCs. This TCR derives from a woman between 40 and 50 years old in good health and CMV-seropositive. CDR3 region: CASSTWTVTSYEQYF. The CDR3 DNA sequence: TGTGCCAGCAGCACGTGGACTGTTACGTCCTACGAGCAGTACTTC.